These 27 T cell receptor beta chains came from one sample sequenced in a study of CD8 T cells in ankylosing spondylitis. TCRdb reanalysed the 5' RACE reads using MiXCR and keeps one entry per CDR3 protein. The data show under 150,000 distinct CDR3 sequences, 12% to 15% seen once. What was sequenced was blood, either unsorted or a sorted T cell fraction (not recorded which). The receptors were sampled from a female donor with ankylosing spondylitis or in good health (not recorded which).

This chain's CDR3 is CASSEFHGAGELFF. CDR3 bases: TGTGCCAGCAGTGAATTTCACGGCGCCGGGGAGCTGTTTTTT. The chain has TRBV25-1 and TRBJ2-2; D is ambiguous. Germline V gene sequence: CDR1 MGHDK, CDR2 SYGVNS. The germline V and J ends were trimmed by 1 base and 6 bases, with 9 bases remaining between them. The CDR3 spans 14 residues.

There are many counts of this clonotype. J is TRBJ2-1 and V is TRBV5-1, with 8 bases matching TRBD2. The CDR3 has 15 amino acids. Germline V CDR1 and CDR2: SGHRS, YFSETQ. With V trimmed by 4 bases and J by 5 bases, 8 bases remained unmatched. The CDR3 DNA reads as TGCGCCAGCAGCGCTCCGGGACTAGGCCACAATGAGCAGTTCTTC. Translating gives CASSAPGLGHNEQFF.

This clonotype was observed at least ten times. The CDR3 nucleotides are TGTGCCAGCAGTCTTACAGGGGGCGATTCACCCCTCCACTTT. Amino acid sequence: CASSLTGGDSPLHF. The rearrangement links TRBV25-1 to TRBJ1-6; 9 positions agree with TRBD1. The CDR3 covers 14 residues. CDR1 MGHDK and CDR2 SYGVNS come from the germline V gene. The V gene end was trimmed by 5 bases and the J gene end by 8 bases; junction bases not matched to a gene: 4. The whole variable domain, filled in from reference TRBV25-1 and TRBJ1-6, reads EADIYQTPRYLVIGTGKKITLECSQTMGHDKMYWYQQDPGMELHLIHYSYGVNSTEKGDLSSESTVSRIRTEHFPLTLESARPSHTSQYLCASSLTGGDSPLHFGNGTRLTVT.

This chain connects TRBV7-2 to TRBJ2-7; weak D call: TRBD1 (6 bases). The CDR3 extends over 15 amino acids. V was trimmed by 3 bases and J by 0 bases, leaving 12 bases between them. Germline loops: CDR1 SGHTA, CDR2 FQGNSA. Here the CDR3 DNA reads TGTGCCAGCAGCTTCAGGACAGAGAGCTCCTACGAGCAGTACTTC. Its protein is CASSFRTESSYEQYF.

This clonotype has a count of ten or more. The chain recombines TRBV7-3 with TRBJ2-3; 8 bases match TRBD2. This CDR3 comprises 14 residues. Losses at the gene ends were 5 bases for V and 2 bases for J; bases not matched to a gene: 3. CDR1 and CDR2 from the germline V gene are SGHTA and FQGTGA. In DNA, the CDR3 is TGTGCCAGCAGCCCGACTAGCGCCACAGATACGCAGTATTTT. It is translated as CASSPTSATDTQYF.

A word on this clonotype: A clone one base away is much larger, so this may be a read error. The chain couples TRBV29-1 to TRBJ2-1; no definite D call. The CDR3 runs 12 residues. V was clipped by 0 bases and J by 7 bases, with 7 bases between them. The germline gives CDR1 SQVTM, CDR2 ANQGSEA. The CDR3 region is CSVEDLSNEQFF. The CDR3 DNA sequence: TGCAGCGTTGAAGACTTGAGTAATGAGCAGTTCTTC.

This clonotype was seen many times. The gene calls are TRBV2 and TRBJ2-2, with D hard to call. Between the trimmed V and J ends, which lost 7 bases and 4 bases, there was a span of 13 bases. This CDR3 comprises 14 residues. Germline V gene sequence: CDR1 SNHLY, CDR2 FYNNEI. As DNA, the CDR3 is TGTGCCAGCAAAACGGGTACCGTCACCGGGGAGCTGTTTTTT. It codes for CASKTGTVTGELFF.

The chain links TRBV20-1 to TRBJ2-2, with D perhaps matching TRBD1 or TRBD2 (5 bases each). V shed 1 base and J shed 4 bases, with 10 bases lying between them. In germline, CDR1 is DFQATT, CDR2 SNEGSKA (reference sequence). The CDR3 runs 14 residues. The CDR3 region is CSARVGGSTGELFF. The CDR3 DNA is TGCAGTGCTAGAGTTGGGGGAAGCACCGGGGAGCTGTTTTTT.

The chain uses TRBV7-9 and TRBJ1-5; tentatively, D is TRBD1 (5 bases). With 2 bases removed from V and 2 bases from J, the gap between germline ends came to 10 bases. This CDR3 region has 15 residues. The germline CDR1 and CDR2 sequences are SEHNR and FQNEAQ (reference sequence). The CDR3 is CASSLQGSGNQPQHF. DNA for the CDR3: TGTGCCAGCAGCTTACAGGGATCGGGCAATCAGCCCCAGCATTTT.

This clonotype was observed a few times. V gene TRBV20-1 combines with J gene TRBJ2-1; D is undetermined. Germline V lookup: CDR1 DFQATT, CDR2 SNEGSKA (reference sequence). V was cut by 5 bases and J by 4 bases, with 3 bases left in between. This CDR3 has 10 amino acids. The CDR3 loop reads CSALYNEQFF. CDR3 bases: TGCAGTGCTCTGTACAATGAGCAGTTCTTC.

This clonotype was recorded many times. The CDR3: CASSLDAVYNEQFF. The DNA of the CDR3 is TGCGCCAGCAGCTTGGATGCGGTCTACAATGAGCAGTTCTTC. The rearrangement joins TRBV5-1 to TRBJ2-1; D is uncertain. V dropped 0 bases and J dropped 3 bases, with 7 bases sitting between them. CDR3 size: 14 residues. Germline lookup yields CDR1 SGHRS and CDR2 YFSETQ.

In nucleotides, the CDR3 is TGCAGCGTTGAGGCCTTTTCTAGCGGAAGCTCCTACAATGAGCAGTTCTTC. Protein: CSVEAFSSGSSYNEQFF. J is TRBJ2-1 and V is TRBV29-1; the match to TRBD2 covers 7 bases. The germline gives CDR1 SQVTM, CDR2 ANQGSEA. The CDR3 covers 17 residues. V was pared by 3 bases and J by 0 bases, with 11 bases of the junction left unmatched.

This clonotype was detected ten times or more. The chain has TRBV29-1 and TRBJ2-1; possibly TRBD1 or TRBD2 for D (5 bases each). The V end lost 6 bases, the J end lost 10 bases, and 16 bases lay between the germline ends. The CDR3 is made up of 12 amino acids. From germline, CDR1 is SQVTM and CDR2 ANQGSEA. The CDR3 sequence: CSVGEGVWEQFF. The DNA for the CDR3 is TGCAGCGTCGGGGAAGGGGTTTGGGAGCAGTTCTTC.

Only a few counts were recorded for this clonotype. The chain employs TRBV29-1 and TRBJ1-1, with D perhaps matching TRBD1 (6 bases). V shed 6 bases and J shed 1 base, with 9 bases lying between them. The CDR3 is 12 amino acids. Germline V gene lookup returns CDR1 SQVTM and CDR2 ANQGSEA. CDR3 in amino acids: CSVLGGNTEAFF. For the CDR3, the DNA is TGCAGCGTCCTAGGGGGGAACACTGAAGCTTTCTTT.

The V call is TRBV27, the J call TRBJ2-2; possible D gene TRBD1, 6 bases. Trimming removed 5 bases at V and 3 bases at J, with 10 bases between. Germline CDR1 reads MNHEY; CDR2 reads SMNVEV (reference sequence). The CDR3 extends over 14 amino acids. The CDR3 loop reads CASSPEGDTGELFF. The CDR3 coding sequence is TGTGCCAGCAGTCCCGAGGGGGACACCGGGGAGCTGTTTTTT.

The chain couples TRBV20-1 to TRBJ1-5; D possibly corresponds to TRBD1 (6 bases). Germline CDR1 DFQATT, CDR2 SNEGSKA (reference sequence). This CDR3 is built from 17 residues. V was trimmed by 3 bases and J by 0 bases, leaving 18 bases between them. The CDR3 region has the DNA TGCAGTGCTAGGGCGTCGGGAGGGGACATTAGCAATCAGCCCCAGCATTTT. The encoded protein is CSARASGGDISNQPQHF.

Ten or more counts support this clonotype. The chain recombines TRBV5-8 with TRBJ2-1; no clear D. The V gene lost 4 bases and the J gene lost 5 bases, with 13 bases spanning the gap. This CDR3 region has 14 residues. Per germline, CDR1 SGHTS and CDR2 YDEGEE. CDR3 DNA: TGTGCCAGCAGCCCTTGGAGCCTGCACAATGAGCAGTTCTTC. It translates to CASSPWSLHNEQFF.

This sequence joins TRBV20-1 and TRBJ1-2; D is ambiguous. Deletions cut 3 bases from V and 0 bases from J, with 14 bases between. The CDR3 is 15 amino acids. The germline V gene encodes CDR1 DFQATT and CDR2 SNEGSKA (reference sequence). The CDR3 sequence is CSASAQCLANYGYTF. The DNA of the CDR3 is TGCAGTGCTAGTGCCCAGTGCCTAGCTAACTATGGCTACACCTTC.

This clonotype was found many times. The chain has TRBV7-2 and TRBJ2-2; TRBD2 might be the D (5 bases). Deletions cut 7 bases from V and 4 bases from J, with 13 bases between. Germline lookup yields CDR1 SGHTA and CDR2 FQGNSA. This CDR3 has 14 residues. CDR3 amino acids: CASTSRVITGELFF. CDR3 DNA sequence: TGTGCCAGCACCTCGCGGGTTATCACCGGGGAGCTGTTTTTT.

This clonotype showed up many times. The chain joins TRBV10-3 to TRBJ1-5; D is undetermined. With 4 bases removed from V and 4 bases from J, the gap between germline ends came to 14 bases. This CDR3 is 15 amino acids long. Germline V gene data show CDR1 as ENHRY and CDR2 as SYGVKD. This CDR3 reads CAISATVSLNQPQHF. The CDR3 region has the DNA TGTGCCATCAGTGCAACGGTCAGTCTAAATCAGCCCCAGCATTTT.

The V gene is TRBV20-1, the J gene TRBJ2-1; D remains unclear. The CDR3 has 12 amino acids. Trimming removed 6 bases from V and 8 bases from J, with 14 bases in between. The V gene's germline CDR1 is DFQATT and CDR2 SNEGSKA (reference sequence). CDR3 sequence reads: CSAGSIRDEQFF. CDR3 in DNA: TGCAGTGCCGGATCTATCCGGGATGAGCAGTTCTTC.

This clonotype was detected a few times. V and J are TRBV6-6 and TRBJ2-7; D uncertain. V lost 5 bases and J 0 bases, leaving 5 bases between the germline ends. The CDR3 is 12 residues long. Germline lookup yields CDR1 MNHNY and CDR2 SVGAGI (reference sequence). The CDR3: CASSMRSYEQYF. CDR3 bases: TGTGCCAGCAGTATGCGCTCCTACGAGCAGTACTTC.

This clonotype was detected a few times. The genes are TRBV7-2 and TRBJ2-3; D not certain. The CDR3 consists of 14 residues. Trimming shortened V by 5 bases and J by 0 bases, and 9 bases separated the two germline ends. Germline V gene sequence: CDR1 SGHTA, CDR2 FQGNSA. Here the CDR3 DNA reads TGTGCCAGCAGCCGCCAATCGAGCACAGATACGCAGTATTTT. Encoded protein: CASSRQSSTDTQYF.

This clonotype turned up a few times. This rearrangement joins TRBV6-5 to TRBJ2-2, with D uncertain. Germline V gene lookup returns CDR1 MNHEY and CDR2 SVGAGI. CDR3 length: 14 amino acids. Trimming shortened V by 0 bases and J by 5 bases, and 7 bases separated the two germline ends. The DNA for the CDR3 is TGTGCCAGCAGTTACTCCGTACCAACCGGGGAGCTGTTTTTT. It encodes CASSYSVPTGELFF.

This clonotype was picked up many times. The chain has TRBV12-3 or TRBV12-4 and TRBJ2-1, with TRBD2 identical over 8 bases. The CDR3 has 16 residues. V trimming: 1 base; J trimming: 3 bases; junction bases outside the gene matches: 5. CDR3 sequence: CASSLGSGIIYNEQFF. CDR3 nucleotides: TGTGCCAGCAGTTTAGGTAGCGGGATAATCTACAATGAGCAGTTCTTC.

This clonotype showed up just a few times. The genes are TRBV5-1 and TRBJ2-5; 14 nucleotides line up with TRBD2. The CDR3 has 16 amino acids. Germline V gives CDR1 SGHRS, CDR2 YFSETQ. V shed 4 bases and J 3 bases; nucleotides not matched to a gene: 5. The CDR3 DNA is TGCGCCAGCAGCCCCCGACTAGCGGGGGGGGAAGAGACCCAGTACTTC. Protein product: CASSPRLAGGEETQYF.

This clonotype was found many times. The V call is TRBV5-1, the J call TRBJ2-2; no firm D call. V shed 0 bases and J shed 7 bases, with 10 bases lying between them. This CDR3 is 14 amino acids long. Germline values: CDR1 SGHRS, CDR2 YFSETQ. CDR3 loop: CASSLEVVGGELFF. The CDR3 DNA follows: TGCGCCAGCAGCTTGGAGGTAGTTGGCGGGGAGCTGTTTTTT.